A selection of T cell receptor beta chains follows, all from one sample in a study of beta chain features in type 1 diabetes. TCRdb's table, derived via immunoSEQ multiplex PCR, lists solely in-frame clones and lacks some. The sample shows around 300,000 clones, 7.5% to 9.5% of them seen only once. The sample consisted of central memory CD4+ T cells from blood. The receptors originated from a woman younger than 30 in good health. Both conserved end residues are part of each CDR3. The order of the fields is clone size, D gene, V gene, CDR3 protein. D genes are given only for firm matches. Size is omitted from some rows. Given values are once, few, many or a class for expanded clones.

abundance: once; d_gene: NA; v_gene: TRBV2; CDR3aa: CASGGQSNQPQHF
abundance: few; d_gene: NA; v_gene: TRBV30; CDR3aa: CAWTPGHLNTEAFF
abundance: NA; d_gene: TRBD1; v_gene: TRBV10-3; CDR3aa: CAIGDRGVNTEAFF
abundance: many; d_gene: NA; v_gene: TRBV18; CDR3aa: CASSPRTALTEAFF
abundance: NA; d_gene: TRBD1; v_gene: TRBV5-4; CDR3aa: CASRPGQGGNTDTQYF
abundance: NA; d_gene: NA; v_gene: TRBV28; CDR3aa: CASSLEPRGGYTF
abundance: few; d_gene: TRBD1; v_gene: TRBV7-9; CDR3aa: CASSLVTGTVTDTQYF
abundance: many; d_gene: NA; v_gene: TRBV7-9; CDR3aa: CASTPEGSDTQYF
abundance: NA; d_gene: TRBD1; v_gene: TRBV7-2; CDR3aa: CASSLERTGGGGTQYF
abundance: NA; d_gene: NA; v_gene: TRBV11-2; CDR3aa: CASRFERVTGLEQYF
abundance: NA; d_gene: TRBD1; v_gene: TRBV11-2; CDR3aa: CTSSLGEGAWNQPQHF
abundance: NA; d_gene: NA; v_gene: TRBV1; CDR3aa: CTSSQVGLAGAHEQYF
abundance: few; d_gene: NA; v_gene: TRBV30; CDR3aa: CAWTHGPGVTQYF
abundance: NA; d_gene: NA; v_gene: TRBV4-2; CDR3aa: CASSLSGIGEKLFF